The 29 T cell receptor beta chains given below trace back to one sample, sequenced in a study of blood T cell repertoires in COVID-19. Using immunoSEQ multiplex PCR, the repertoire was profiled, and TCRdb retains in-frame clones only, with some absent. The sample holds 110,000 to 150,000 clones, over 70% seen once. The sequenced material came from peripheral blood. These receptors all come from a human donor in a cohort sampled during active COVID-19.

This clone was observed once. CDR3 region: CASSSGNEETQYF. CDR3 coding DNA: TGTGCCAGCAGCTCAGGAAACGAAGAGACCCAGTACTTC. V gene TRBV11-3 combines with J gene TRBJ2-5; D is undetermined. The CDR3 totals 13 residues. Looked up from germline, CDR1 is SGHNT and CDR2 is YENEEA. V dropped 4 bases and J dropped 3 bases, with 9 bases sitting between them. The full variable domain, completed using reference TRBV11-3 and TRBJ2-5, is EAGVVQSPRYKIIEKKQPVAFWCNPISGHNTLYWYLQNLGQGPELLIRYENEEAVDDSQLPKDRFSAERLKGVDSTLKIQPAELGDSAVYLCASSSGNEETQYFGPGTRLLVL.

Remarks on this clone: This same CDR3 is encoded by further DNA sequences in the sample. This chain joins TRBV19 and TRBJ1-1; 7 bases map to TRBD1. Germline CDR1 is LNHDA and CDR2 is SQIVND (reference sequence). This CDR3 has 14 residues. V lost 9 bases and J lost 1; bases outside the gene matches: 8. The CDR3 DNA reads as TGTGCCAGGAGGCAGGGGGTCGGGAACACTGAAGCTTTCTTT. This encodes CARRQGVGNTEAFF.

The chain couples TRBV6-4 to TRBJ1-1, with D unclear. CDR1 and CDR2 (germline): MRHNA, SNTAGT. Trimming took 5 bases from V and 1 from J, leaving 11 bases between them. The CDR3 length is 14 residues. The CDR3 protein is CASSLDGGNTEAFF. The CDR3 nucleotides are TGTGCCAGCAGTCTTGACGGAGGGAACACTGAAGCTTTCTTT.

The genes are TRBV6-5 and TRBJ1-3; 9 positions agree with TRBD1. Germline V gives CDR1 MNHEY, CDR2 SVGAGI. The CDR3 sequence is 14 residues long. Losses at the gene ends were 5 bases for V and 3 bases for J; bases not matched to a gene: 2. CDR3 loop: CASSRTGDGNTIYF. The CDR3 nucleotides read TGTGCCAGCAGTAGGACAGGGGATGGAAACACCATATATTTT.

The genes are TRBV7-9 and TRBJ2-3; no firm D call. The germline CDR1 and CDR2 sequences are SEHNR and FQNEAQ (reference sequence). The CDR3 is 15 residues long. Trimming stripped 2 bases from V and 0 bases from J, with 9 bases between. This chain's CDR3 is CASSLIGGSTDTQYF. The CDR3 region has the DNA TGTGCCAGCAGCTTAATCGGCGGAAGCACAGATACGCAGTATTTT.

V is TRBV14 and J is TRBJ2-1, with TRBD2 identical over 13 bases. V gave up 2 bases and J gave up 5 bases; unmatched junction bases: 6. The CDR3 has 17 amino acids. CDR1 is SGHDN, CDR2 FVKESK, per germline. The CDR3 DNA reads TGTGCCAGCAGCCAACTTCCGGGACTAGCGGGAAACAATGAGCAGTTCTTC. Translating it yields CASSQLPGLAGNNEQFF. The variable domain in full, with the rest retrieved from reference TRBV14 and TRBJ2-1, is EAGVTQFPSHSVIEKGQTVTLRCDPISGHDNLYWYRRVMGKEIKFLLHFVKESKQDESGMPNNRFLAERTGGTYSTLKVQPAELEDSGVYFCASSQLPGLAGNNEQFFGPGTRLTVL.

The chain recombines TRBV10-3 with TRBJ2-5, with TRBD1 identical over 11 bases. Germline V gene lookup returns CDR1 ENHRY and CDR2 SYGVKD. V gave up 6 bases and J gave up 3 bases; unmatched junction bases: 3. CDR3 size: 14 residues. CDR3 bases: TGTGCCATCAGAGGGACAGGGGGAGAAGAGACCCAGTACTTC. It translates to CAIRGTGGEETQYF.

The rearrangement joins TRBV10-3 to TRBJ2-4, with D maybe TRBD1 (6 bases). The V and J ends lost 5 bases and 3 bases respectively, with 14 bases between them. CDR3 length equals 15 residues. Germline CDR1 reads ENHRY; CDR2 reads SYGVKD. In nucleotides, the CDR3 is TGTGCCATCAGTTCAACAGGGATGGGCAAAAACATTCAGTACTTC. Its protein is CAISSTGMGKNIQYF.

The rearrangement links TRBV5-1 to TRBJ2-1, with 9 bases that match TRBD1. The CDR3 extends over 15 amino acids. The junction had 3 bases not matched to a gene; V was cut back by 1 base and J by 4 bases. The germline V gene encodes CDR1 SGHRS and CDR2 YFSETQ. The CDR3 DNA is TGCGCCAGCAGCTTGAGACAGGGGGTTTACAATGAGCAGTTCTTC. Translated, it gives CASSLRQGVYNEQFF.

This rearrangement joins TRBV7-2 to TRBJ2-1; 10 bases fit TRBD2. This CDR3 region has 14 residues. Trimming at V came to 1 base and at J to 7 bases, leaving 1 base not matched to a gene. Germline V gives CDR1 SGHTA, CDR2 FQGNSA. Here the CDR3 reads CASSLVLAGNEQFF. For the CDR3, the DNA is TGTGCCAGCAGCTTAGTACTAGCGGGGAATGAGCAGTTCTTC.

The genes are TRBV29-1 and TRBJ1-1, with 11 bases identical to TRBD1. CDR1 and CDR2 (germline): SQVTM, ANQGSEA. The CDR3 has 14 residues. Trimming removed 4 bases from V and 5 bases from J; junction bases left unmatched: 6. The CDR3 nucleotides are TGCAGCGTTGGGACAGGGGGCGCGGGGACTGAAGCTTTCTTT. Translated, it gives CSVGTGGAGTEAFF. The full variable domain, completed using reference TRBV29-1 and TRBJ1-1, is SAVISQKPSRDICQRGTSLTIQCQVDSQVTMMFWYRQQPGQSLTLIATANQGSEATYESGFVIDKFPISRPNLTFSTLTVSNMSPEDSSIYLCSVGTGGAGTEAFFGQGTRLTVV.

J is TRBJ2-3 and V is TRBV10-3, with TRBD2 identical over 11 bases. This CDR3 spans 15 amino acids. The V gene end was trimmed by 4 bases and the J gene end by 2 bases; junction bases not matched to a gene: 2. Looked up from germline, CDR1 is ENHRY and CDR2 is SYGVKD. The CDR3: CAISVAGGVTDTQYF. In nucleotides, the CDR3 is TGTGCCATCAGTGTAGCGGGGGGGGTCACAGATACGCAGTATTTT.

The chain combines TRBV28 with TRBJ1-1; weak D call: TRBD1 (6 bases). Trimming left V 8 bases short and J 5 bases short, with 15 bases between. The CDR3 runs to 13 residues. The germline gives CDR1 MDHEN, CDR2 SYDVKM. The CDR3 nucleotides are TGTGCCAGCTATGCGGGGGGCGGGACTGAAGCTTTCTTT. Translating gives CASYAGGGTEAFF.

Ten or more counts support this clone. The CDR3 region is CASGSGRVNQPQHF. The CDR3 coding sequence is TGTGCCAGCGGCTCCGGCCGGGTCAATCAGCCCCAGCATTTT. The chain joins TRBV27 to TRBJ1-5; D gene uncertain. V shed 8 bases and J shed 3 bases, with 14 bases lying between them. In germline, CDR1 is MNHEY, CDR2 SMNVEV (reference sequence). CDR3 length: 14 residues.

This rearrangement joins TRBV11-3 to TRBJ2-2; no clear D gene. V lost 0 bases to trimming and J lost 0 bases, with 8 bases between them. The length of the CDR3 is 16 residues. Germline CDR1 SGHNT, CDR2 YENEEA. CDR3 sequence (DNA): TGTGCCAGCAGCTTAGATGGCAGTGCGAACACCGGGGAGCTGTTTTTT. It codes for CASSLDGSANTGELFF.

This sequence joins TRBV7-3 and TRBJ2-5; 8 bases match TRBD2. J lost 2 bases, V lost 3 bases, and 5 bases had no gene match. Germline loops: CDR1 SGHTA, CDR2 FQGTGA. The CDR3 has 15 amino acids. The CDR3 here is CASSFSGREQETQYF. Written as DNA, the CDR3 is TGTGCCAGCAGCTTTTCCGGGAGGGAACAAGAGACCCAGTACTTC.

V gene TRBV24-1 combines with J gene TRBJ2-5; 7 bases line up with TRBD2. The CDR3 consists of 15 residues. The trim removed 4 bases at V and 0 bases at J, leaving 4 bases unmatched. Per the germline V gene, CDR1 is KGHDR and CDR2 is SFDVKD. The CDR3 DNA reads TGTGCCACCAGTGAACCGCGGGGGTACCAAGAGACCCAGTACTTC. Protein sequence: CATSEPRGYQETQYF.

The chain couples TRBV27 to TRBJ1-2; possible D gene TRBD1, 5 bases. Deletions cut 6 bases from V and 5 bases from J, with 19 bases between. The germline gives CDR1 MNHEY, CDR2 SMNVEV (reference sequence). The CDR3 is made up of 15 amino acids. CDR3 sequence (DNA): TGTGCCAGCAGAATGCGGGGGGAAACGAGATATGGCTACACCTTC. Protein product: CASRMRGETRYGYTF.

The genes are TRBV2 and TRBJ1-3; a weak D match, TRBD1 (6 bases). Germline V gene sequence: CDR1 SNHLY, CDR2 FYNNEI. The CDR3 is 14 amino acids. V lost 7 bases to trimming and J lost 4 bases, with 14 bases between them. CDR3 sequence: CASISGVGGNTIYF. CDR3 in DNA: TGTGCCAGCATTTCAGGGGTGGGAGGAAACACCATATATTTT.

This chain joins TRBV4-3 and TRBJ1-6, with 7 bases matching TRBD1. CDR3 length equals 16 residues. Trimming at V came to 0 bases and at J to 7 bases, leaving 6 bases not matched to a gene. CDR1 is LGHNA and CDR2 is YSLEER in the germline V gene. For the CDR3, the DNA is TGCGCCAGCAGCCAAGATAGAGCAGGGGGGAATTCACCCCTCCACTTT. It codes for CASSQDRAGGNSPLHF.

The chain couples TRBV5-1 to TRBJ1-1, with unresolved D. Germline V gene data show CDR1 as SGHRS and CDR2 as YFSETQ. Trimming stripped 0 bases from V and 2 bases from J, with 11 bases between. The CDR3 length is 15 residues. This chain's CDR3 is CASSLGRGYNTEAFF. Here the CDR3 DNA reads TGCGCCAGCAGCTTGGGCCGGGGATACAACACTGAAGCTTTCTTT.

Many counts were recorded for this clone. Additional DNA sequences in this sample encode the identical CDR3. CDR3: CASSPDRGGNQPQHF. The CDR3 DNA sequence: TGTGCCAGCTCACCTGACAGGGGGGGCAATCAGCCCCAGCATTTT. The chain recombines TRBV18 with TRBJ1-5; 9 nucleotides agree with TRBD1. The trim removed 3 bases at V and 2 bases at J, leaving 2 bases unmatched. CDR1 and CDR2 (germline): KGHSH, LQKENI. The CDR3 is 15 residues long.

This clone has just a few counts. The chain joins TRBV7-2 to TRBJ2-3, with D possibly matching TRBD1 (5 bases). The CDR3 extends over 15 amino acids. The germline V gene encodes CDR1 SGHTA and CDR2 FQGNSA. V was trimmed by 0 bases and J by 5 bases, leaving 12 bases between them. CDR3 sequence reads: CASSLAGPPEDTQYF. CDR3 nucleotide sequence: TGTGCCAGCAGCTTAGCGGGGCCCCCGGAAGATACGCAGTATTTT.

The V and J genes are TRBV3-1 (or the pseudogene TRBV3-2) and TRBJ1-1; 8 bases agree with TRBD1. Unmatched junction bases numbered 8, after V lost 3 bases and J lost 11 bases. This CDR3 is built from 13 residues. The germline V gene has CDR1 LGHDT and CDR2 YNNKEL (reference sequence). The CDR3 loop reads CASSHRGQDFAFF. DNA of the CDR3: TGTGCCAGCAGCCATCGGGGACAGGATTTTGCTTTCTTT.

The chain joins TRBV19 to TRBJ2-1, with TRBD1 matching over 10 bases. The CDR3 contains 16 residues. The ends lost 7 bases at V and 10 bases at J; junction bases unmatched: 16. Germline V lookup: CDR1 LNHDA, CDR2 SQIVND (reference sequence). The CDR3 reads CASKNLGQGVMGEQFF. The CDR3, as DNA: TGTGCCAGTAAGAATTTAGGACAGGGGGTCATGGGGGAGCAGTTCTTC. Combining the CDR3 with reference TRBV19 and TRBJ2-1 gives the whole variable domain DGGITQSPKYLFRKEGQNVTLSCEQNLNHDAMYWYRQDPGQGLRLIYYSQIVNDFQKGDIAEGYSVSREKKESFPLTVTSAQKNPTAFYLCASKNLGQGVMGEQFFGPGTRLTVL.

This chain connects TRBV9 to TRBJ1-2; 7 nucleotides agree with TRBD1. Germline V CDR1 and CDR2: SGDLS, YYNGEE. This CDR3 is 15 amino acids long. J was trimmed by 3 bases and V by 0 bases; bases with no gene match: 5. The CDR3 protein is CASSVGDRGYYGYTF. DNA for the CDR3: TGTGCCAGCAGCGTAGGGGACAGAGGTTACTATGGCTACACCTTC.

The genes are TRBV19 and TRBJ1-2; D perhaps matches TRBD1 (5 bases). The CDR3 runs to 15 residues. Trimming removed 0 bases from V and 8 bases from J, with 16 bases in between. Germline CDR1 reads LNHDA; CDR2 reads SQIVND (reference sequence). CDR3 DNA sequence: TGTGCCAGTAGTATAGATTTAGCAGGGTTGAGGGGCTACACCTTC. This codes for CASSIDLAGLRGYTF.

The CDR3 sequence is CASSRAGQGAYGYTF. CDR3 sequence (DNA): TGTGCCAGCAGCAGAGCAGGACAGGGGGCGTATGGCTACACCTTC. The chain links TRBV5-4 to TRBJ1-2; the match to TRBD1 covers 11 bases. This CDR3 contains 15 residues. The junction had 7 bases not matched to a gene; V was cut back by 4 bases and J by 5 bases. Germline CDR1 and CDR2: SGHNT and YYREEE (reference sequence).

This chain joins TRBV7-3 and TRBJ2-1, with 7 bases aligning to TRBD2. The junction had 5 bases not matched to a gene; V was cut back by 5 bases and J by 7 bases. Germline V gene data show CDR1 as SGHTA and CDR2 as FQGTGA. The CDR3 loop spans 13 amino acids. The CDR3 nucleotides are TGTGCCAGCAGCCAAGGGCGGGGGAATGAGCAGTTCTTC. This gives the protein CASSQGRGNEQFF.